The rows below give T cell receptor beta chains drawn from one sample of a study of monozygotic twins with inflammatory bowel disease. Using the 5' RACE reads, TCRdb records one entry per CDR3 protein without DNA. The sample holds 300,000 to 450,000 distinct CDR3 sequences. The specimen sequenced was blood. These receptors were obtained from a human donor with ulcerative colitis or Crohn's disease, or a healthy co-twin of an affected twin (not recorded which). Each CDR3 is given with its conserved first and last residue. Fields, in order: V gene, J gene, CDR3 protein.

V gene: TRBV7-6
J gene: TRBJ1-4
CDR3 protein: CASSLGHEKLFF

V gene: TRBV11-2
J gene: TRBJ1-1
CDR3 protein: CASSLVPRDGEYTEAFF

V gene: TRBV4-1
J gene: TRBJ1-1
CDR3 protein: CASSQDKGTGGKGAFF

V gene: TRBV6-8
J gene: TRBJ2-3
CDR3 protein: CASSYSSLVQELTDTQYF

V gene: TRBV4-1
J gene: TRBJ2-7
CDR3 protein: CASSPGQGQTYEQYF

V gene: TRBV7-9
J gene: TRBJ2-1
CDR3 protein: CASSPPLGYNEQFF

V gene: TRBV27
J gene: TRBJ1-2
CDR3 protein: CASSFRGTDYGYTF

V gene: TRBV5-4
J gene: TRBJ2-2
CDR3 protein: CASNSKPGGGSGELFF

V gene: TRBV24-1
J gene: TRBJ2-7
CDR3 protein: CATSGGGYEQYF

V gene: TRBV28
J gene: TRBJ2-7
CDR3 protein: CASSSIPTLTYEQYF

V gene: TRBV30
J gene: TRBJ1-6
CDR3 protein: CAWLPRINSYNSPLHF

V gene: TRBV23-1
J gene: TRBJ2-7
CDR3 protein: CSSSQSKKLDGHYEQYF

V gene: TRBV6-2/TRBV6-3
J gene: TRBJ1-2
CDR3 protein: CASSSGQGLAFNYGYTF

V gene: TRBV29-1
J gene: TRBJ1-2
CDR3 protein: CIVLRGNYGYTF

V gene: TRBV20-1
J gene: TRBJ1-4
CDR3 protein: CSDKQDLEKLFF

V gene: TRBV6-2/TRBV6-3
J gene: TRBJ1-5
CDR3 protein: CASSSPDRNNQPQHF

V gene: TRBV7-2
J gene: TRBJ2-1
CDR3 protein: CASSLMVAGSYNEQFF

V gene: TRBV6-5
J gene: TRBJ2-7
CDR3 protein: CASSYLIKGPDEQYF

V gene: TRBV12-3/TRBV12-4
J gene: TRBJ2-6
CDR3 protein: CASSLGTGFFYSGANVLTF

V gene: TRBV29-1
J gene: TRBJ2-1
CDR3 protein: CSVESLGDRRYNEQFF

V gene: TRBV18
J gene: TRBJ1-1
CDR3 protein: CASRTGENTEAFF

V gene: TRBV7-9
J gene: TRBJ2-2
CDR3 protein: CASSTWGSHTGELFF

V gene: TRBV4-2
J gene: TRBJ2-3
CDR3 protein: CASSQARETDTQYF

V gene: TRBV5-1
J gene: TRBJ2-3
CDR3 protein: CASSLGSIQDTQYF

V gene: TRBV4-3
J gene: TRBJ2-3
CDR3 protein: CASSLRQGIDTQYF

V gene: TRBV5-1
J gene: TRBJ1-6
CDR3 protein: CASSLIRTGGPSPLHF

V gene: TRBV6-4
J gene: TRBJ2-3
CDR3 protein: CASSDSGDTDTQYF

V gene: TRBV7-2
J gene: TRBJ1-6
CDR3 protein: CASSAGYTGNSPLHF

V gene: TRBV6-2/TRBV6-3
J gene: TRBJ1-5
CDR3 protein: CASSYWGSNQPQHF

V gene: TRBV7-9
J gene: TRBJ1-5
CDR3 protein: CASSLDGTANQPQHF

V gene: TRBV20-1
J gene: TRBJ2-5
CDR3 protein: CSAREGGWETQYF

V gene: TRBV7-8
J gene: TRBJ2-7
CDR3 protein: CASSSPGTHYEQYF

V gene: TRBV12-3/TRBV12-4
J gene: TRBJ2-4
CDR3 protein: CASRRDGGAENIQYF

V gene: TRBV6-1
J gene: TRBJ1-1
CDR3 protein: CASSKGQGNTEAFF

V gene: TRBV4-3
J gene: TRBJ2-7
CDR3 protein: CASSQERMGLGYEQYF

V gene: TRBV5-6
J gene: TRBJ1-5
CDR3 protein: CASSLGLRPQHF

V gene: TRBV12-3/TRBV12-4
J gene: TRBJ1-2
CDR3 protein: CASRLQTGRDGYTF

V gene: TRBV7-9
J gene: TRBJ2-1
CDR3 protein: CASSLGQQIYNEQFF

V gene: TRBV28
J gene: TRBJ1-5
CDR3 protein: CASRWAQGGQPQHF